A selection of T cell receptor beta chains follows, all from one sample in a study of neurological immune-mediated disorders. One entry per CDR3 protein results from TCRdb running MiXCR on the 5' RACE reads. The data contain about 52,000 distinct CDR3 sequences, 3% to 4.5% of them singletons. The sample taken for sequencing was PBMCs. Receptors originate from a man between 25 and 39 years old with multiple sclerosis. Each CDR3 is given with its conserved first and last residue. The D gene is left open where the match is weak. Size values are once, few and many counts, or a class for expanded clones, and some rows have none.

CDR3 length: 16
clone size: many
V gene: TRBV7-7
D gene: NA
J gene: TRBJ2-1
CDR3 DNA: TGTGCTAGCAGCCAGGGGGGGGGAGCGAGGGCCAATGAGCAGTTCTTC
CDR3 protein: CASSQGGGARANEQFF

CDR3 length: 14
clone size: many
V gene: TRBV7-3
D gene: TRBD2
J gene: TRBJ2-4
CDR3 DNA: TGTGCCAGCAGCCTAGCGGGGGGGCCGAGCATTCAGTACTTC
CDR3 protein: CASSLAGGPSIQYF

CDR3 length: 12
clone size: many
V gene: TRBV9
D gene: NA
J gene: TRBJ2-6
CDR3 DNA: TGTGCCAGCAGCGTCGGGGCCAACGTCCTGACTTTC
CDR3 protein: CASSVGANVLTF

CDR3 length: 12
clone size: many
V gene: TRBV20-1
D gene: NA
J gene: TRBJ1-5
CDR3 DNA: TGCAGTGCTACCGATAGCAATCAGCCCCAGCATTTT
CDR3 protein: CSATDSNQPQHF

CDR3 length: 17
clone size: many
V gene: TRBV9
D gene: TRBD2
J gene: TRBJ2-1
CDR3 DNA: TGTGCCAGCAGCGTGGGGTCGGGGGGGAGCTCCTACAATGAGCAGTTCTTC
CDR3 protein: CASSVGSGGSSYNEQFF

CDR3 length: 11
clone size: many
V gene: TRBV20-1
D gene: TRBD2
J gene: TRBJ2-7
CDR3 DNA: TGCAGTGGGCGGGGGGGAGACGAGCAGTACTTC
CDR3 protein: CSGRGGDEQYF

CDR3 length: 15
clone size: many
V gene: TRBV20-1
D gene: TRBD1
J gene: TRBJ1-6
CDR3 DNA: TGCAGTGCTAGAGACCCGGGACAGGGGTACTCACCCCTCCACTTT
CDR3 protein: CSARDPGQGYSPLHF

CDR3 length: 17
clone size: many
V gene: TRBV7-3
D gene: NA
J gene: TRBJ1-1
CDR3 DNA: TGTGCCAGCAGCTTAATCGGGGGCACGGGCGGGTACACTGAAGCTTTCTTT
CDR3 protein: CASSLIGGTGGYTEAFF

CDR3 length: 13
clone size: many
V gene: TRBV9
D gene: TRBD1
J gene: TRBJ1-1
CDR3 DNA: TGTGCCAGCAGCCAGACAGGGGACACTGAAGCTTTCTTT
CDR3 protein: CASSQTGDTEAFF

CDR3 length: 12
clone size: medium-sized
V gene: TRBV29-1
D gene: NA
J gene: TRBJ2-7
CDR3 DNA: TGCAGCGTTGAAGGGGGCGGTTCCGAACAGTACTTC
CDR3 protein: CSVEGGGSEQYF

CDR3 length: 16
clone size: many
V gene: TRBV20-1
D gene: TRBD2
J gene: TRBJ2-1
CDR3 DNA: TGCAGTGCTAGAGATGGACTAGCGGGGGACCACAATGAGCAGTTCTTC
CDR3 protein: CSARDGLAGDHNEQFF

CDR3 length: 17
clone size: many
V gene: TRBV6-5
D gene: NA
J gene: TRBJ1-5
CDR3 DNA: TGTGCCAGCAGTTCCCGACAGGATCCCTTGTACAATCAGCCCCAGCATTTT
CDR3 protein: CASSSRQDPLYNQPQHF

CDR3 length: 15
clone size: many
V gene: TRBV15
D gene: NA
J gene: TRBJ2-7
CDR3 DNA: TGTGCCACCAGCAGAGATGCTACAGGGTCCTACGAGCAGTACTTC
CDR3 protein: CATSRDATGSYEQYF

CDR3 length: 12
clone size: few
V gene: TRBV20-1
D gene: NA
J gene: TRBJ1-5
CDR3 DNA: TGCAGTGCTAGAACGGGCAATCAGCCCCAGAATTTT
CDR3 protein: CSARTGNQPQNF

CDR3 length: 14
clone size: many
V gene: TRBV7-9
D gene: TRBD2
J gene: TRBJ2-1
CDR3 DNA: TGTGCCAGCAACCAAGCGGGGACTAACAATGAGCAGTTCTTC
CDR3 protein: CASNQAGTNNEQFF

CDR3 length: 14
clone size: many
V gene: TRBV5-6
D gene: NA
J gene: TRBJ2-3
CDR3 DNA: TGTGCCAGCAGCCGCGGGGGCCTCACAGATACGCAGTATTTT
CDR3 protein: CASSRGGLTDTQYF

CDR3 length: 17
clone size: few
V gene: TRBV2
D gene: TRBD2
J gene: TRBJ2-5
CDR3 DNA: TGTGCCAGCAGTGTAGCTCTAGCGGAAAATGACCAAGAGACCCAGTACTTC
CDR3 protein: CASSVALAENDQETQYF

CDR3 length: 17
clone size: many
V gene: TRBV18
D gene: NA
J gene: TRBJ2-3
CDR3 DNA: TGTGCCAGCTCACCTCCCATTGGTCCGAGTAGCACAGATACGCAGTATTTT
CDR3 protein: CASSPPIGPSSTDTQYF

CDR3 length: 15
clone size: many
V gene: TRBV6-5
D gene: TRBD2
J gene: TRBJ2-3
CDR3 DNA: TGTGCCAGCAGTTGGCTAGCGGGAGGTGGAGATACGCAGTATTTT
CDR3 protein: CASSWLAGGGDTQYF

CDR3 length: 13
clone size: many
V gene: TRBV7-9
D gene: NA
J gene: TRBJ2-1
CDR3 DNA: TGTGCCAGCAGCTTAGGCCGAAACAATGAGCAGTTCTTC
CDR3 protein: CASSLGRNNEQFF

CDR3 length: 15
clone size: many
V gene: TRBV12-3/TRBV12-4
D gene: NA
J gene: TRBJ1-5
CDR3 DNA: TGTGCCAGCAGACCAACCGGACAGCCCGATCAGCCCCAGCATTTT
CDR3 protein: CASRPTGQPDQPQHF

CDR3 length: 13
clone size: many
V gene: TRBV6-5
D gene: NA
J gene: TRBJ2-5
CDR3 DNA: TGTGCCAGCAGTCATGGGACTCAAGAGACCCAGTACTTC
CDR3 protein: CASSHGTQETQYF

CDR3 length: 17
clone size: NA
V gene: TRBV20-1
D gene: TRBD2
J gene: TRBJ2-1
CDR3 DNA: TGCAGTGCTCGGGGGACTAGCGGGAAAACTACCTACAATGAGCAGTTCTTC
CDR3 protein: CSARGTSGKTTYNEQFF

CDR3 length: 12
clone size: many
V gene: TRBV5-1
D gene: NA
J gene: TRBJ2-3
CDR3 DNA: TGCGCCAGCAGCATTAGCACAGATACGCAGTATTTT
CDR3 protein: CASSISTDTQYF

CDR3 length: 14
clone size: many
V gene: TRBV5-5
D gene: TRBD1
J gene: TRBJ1-2
CDR3 DNA: TGTGCCAGCAGCTTGGGCAGGGGGCCCTATGGCTACACCTTC
CDR3 protein: CASSLGRGPYGYTF

CDR3 length: 15
clone size: few
V gene: TRBV27
D gene: NA
J gene: TRBJ1-6
CDR3 DNA: TGTGCCAGCAGTTTATCTGGGGGATGGAATTCACCCCTCAACTTT
CDR3 protein: CASSLSGGWNSPLNF

CDR3 length: 13
clone size: many
V gene: TRBV12-5
D gene: NA
J gene: TRBJ1-2
CDR3 DNA: TGTGCTAGTGGTTTGGTACTAGACCTACTCTACACCTTC
CDR3 protein: CASGLVLDLLYTF

CDR3 length: 15
clone size: NA
V gene: TRBV30
D gene: TRBD2
J gene: TRBJ2-1
CDR3 DNA: TGTGCCTGGAGTGTAATGGGCGGGAGTACAGATGAGCAGTTCTTC
CDR3 protein: CAWSVMGGSTDEQFF

CDR3 length: 15
clone size: many
V gene: TRBV3-1
D gene: NA
J gene: TRBJ1-5
CDR3 DNA: TGTGCCAGCAGCCTAGGGGGGATTAACAATCAGCCCCAGCATTTT
CDR3 protein: CASSLGGINNQPQHF

CDR3 length: 13
clone size: many
V gene: TRBV5-6
D gene: TRBD1
J gene: TRBJ1-2
CDR3 DNA: TGTGCCAGCAGCCAGGACAGGAACTATGGCTACACCTTC
CDR3 protein: CASSQDRNYGYTF

CDR3 length: 15
clone size: many
V gene: TRBV5-1
D gene: NA
J gene: TRBJ2-2
CDR3 DNA: TGCGCCAGCAGCTTCCAGGGTCCAAACACCGGGGAGCTGTTTTTT
CDR3 protein: CASSFQGPNTGELFF

CDR3 length: 16
clone size: many
V gene: TRBV27
D gene: NA
J gene: TRBJ1-4
CDR3 DNA: TGTGCCAGCAGTTTAAAGTTTTCGGGGACAACTGAAAAACTGTTTTTT
CDR3 protein: CASSLKFSGTTEKLFF

CDR3 length: 12
clone size: few
V gene: TRBV7-9
D gene: NA
J gene: TRBJ1-1
CDR3 DNA: TGTGCCAGCGGGCAGTTCAACACTGAAGCTTTCTTT
CDR3 protein: CASGQFNTEAFF

CDR3 length: 15
clone size: many
V gene: TRBV9
D gene: NA
J gene: TRBJ2-5
CDR3 DNA: TGTGCCAGCAGCGTAGGGACAGCCTTAACAGAGACCCAGTACTTC
CDR3 protein: CASSVGTALTETQYF

CDR3 length: 16
clone size: many
V gene: TRBV12-3/TRBV12-4
D gene: NA
J gene: TRBJ1-2
CDR3 DNA: TGTGCCAGCAGTTGGGGGGAGCAAACGAGAATATATGGCTACACCTTC
CDR3 protein: CASSWGEQTRIYGYTF

CDR3 length: 13
clone size: many
V gene: TRBV14
D gene: TRBD1
J gene: TRBJ2-5
CDR3 DNA: TGTGCCAGCAACAGGGGGCACCAAGAGACCCAGTACTTC
CDR3 protein: CASNRGHQETQYF

CDR3 length: 11
clone size: many
V gene: TRBV20-1
D gene: NA
J gene: TRBJ1-1
CDR3 DNA: TGCAGGCCTTTGGGGGGCACTGAAGCTTTCTTT
CDR3 protein: CRPLGGTEAFF

CDR3 length: 14
clone size: NA
V gene: TRBV27
D gene: NA
J gene: TRBJ2-7
CDR3 DNA: TGTGCCAGCAGTTTAGGGAGATGGAACGGCGAGCAGTACTTC
CDR3 protein: CASSLGRWNGEQYF

CDR3 length: 15
clone size: many
V gene: TRBV5-1
D gene: NA
J gene: TRBJ1-2
CDR3 DNA: TGCGCCAGCAGCTCTACCGGGACCTCGGGCTATGGCTACACCTTC
CDR3 protein: CASSSTGTSGYGYTF

CDR3 length: 12
clone size: many
V gene: TRBV29-1
D gene: NA
J gene: TRBJ1-5
CDR3 DNA: TGCAGCGTTGGACTCCCCAATCAGCCCCAGCATTTT
CDR3 protein: CSVGLPNQPQHF

CDR3 length: 13
clone size: many
V gene: TRBV12-3/TRBV12-4
D gene: NA
J gene: TRBJ2-3
CDR3 DNA: TGTGCCAGCAGTTCACTCGGGGATGTTACGCAGTATTTT
CDR3 protein: CASSSLGDVTQYF

CDR3 length: 14
clone size: many
V gene: TRBV7-6
D gene: NA
J gene: TRBJ2-5
CDR3 DNA: TGTGCCAGCAGCTTAGTGACAGGTCAGGAGACCCAGTACTTC
CDR3 protein: CASSLVTGQETQYF

CDR3 length: 12
clone size: many
V gene: TRBV9
D gene: NA
J gene: TRBJ2-3
CDR3 DNA: TGTGCCAGCAGCGCAGTGACTGGTACGCAGTATTTT
CDR3 protein: CASSAVTGTQYF

CDR3 length: 15
clone size: NA
V gene: TRBV12-3/TRBV12-4
D gene: TRBD1
J gene: TRBJ2-7
CDR3 DNA: TGTGCCAGCAGAAAATCCGGGACAGCGTCCTACGAGCAGTACTTC
CDR3 protein: CASRKSGTASYEQYF

CDR3 length: 16
clone size: few
V gene: TRBV5-1
D gene: NA
J gene: TRBJ2-1
CDR3 DNA: TGCGCCAGCAGCTTGGCCCTAGCCTTAACTTACAATGAGCAGTTCTTC
CDR3 protein: CASSLALALTYNEQFF

CDR3 length: 15
clone size: many
V gene: TRBV28
D gene: NA
J gene: TRBJ2-5
CDR3 DNA: TGTGCCAGCAGCTCACTTACAGAATTCCAAGAGACCCAGTACTTC
CDR3 protein: CASSSLTEFQETQYF

CDR3 length: 15
clone size: few
V gene: TRBV18
D gene: TRBD2
J gene: TRBJ2-7
CDR3 DNA: TGTGCCAGCTCACCAAACTTGGGCGGGAGTACCGAGCAGTACTTC
CDR3 protein: CASSPNLGGSTEQYF

CDR3 length: 16
clone size: many
V gene: TRBV6-6
D gene: TRBD2
J gene: TRBJ2-7
CDR3 DNA: TGTGCCAGCACTAAGGCGGACGGGGGGAACTCCTACGAGCAGTACTTC
CDR3 protein: CASTKADGGNSYEQYF

CDR3 length: 15
clone size: NA
V gene: TRBV6-5
D gene: NA
J gene: TRBJ1-1
CDR3 DNA: TGTGCCAGCAGCCTTAGAGGGGCCCCGAACACTGAAGCTTTCTTT
CDR3 protein: CASSLRGAPNTEAFF

CDR3 length: 15
clone size: many
V gene: TRBV5-8
D gene: NA
J gene: TRBJ1-5
CDR3 DNA: TGTGCCAGCAGCTTCAGGGTTAAGGACAATCAGCCCCAGCATTTT
CDR3 protein: CASSFRVKDNQPQHF